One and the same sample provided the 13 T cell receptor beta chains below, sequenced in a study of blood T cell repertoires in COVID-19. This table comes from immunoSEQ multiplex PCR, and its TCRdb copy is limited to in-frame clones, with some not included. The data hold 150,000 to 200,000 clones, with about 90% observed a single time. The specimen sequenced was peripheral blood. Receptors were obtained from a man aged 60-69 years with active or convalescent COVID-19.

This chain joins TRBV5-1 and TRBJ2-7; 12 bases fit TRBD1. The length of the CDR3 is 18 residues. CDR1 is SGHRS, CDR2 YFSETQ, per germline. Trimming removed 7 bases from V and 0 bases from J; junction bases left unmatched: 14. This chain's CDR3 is CASGYTGTGGVSSYEQYF. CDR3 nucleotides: TGCGCCAGCGGTTATACCGGGACAGGGGGCGTAAGCTCCTACGAGCAGTACTTC.

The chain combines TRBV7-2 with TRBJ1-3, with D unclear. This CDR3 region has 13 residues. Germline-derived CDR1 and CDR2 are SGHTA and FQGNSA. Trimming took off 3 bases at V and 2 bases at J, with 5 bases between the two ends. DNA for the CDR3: TGTGCCAGCAGCTTCGCAGCTGGAAACACCATATATTTT. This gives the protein CASSFAAGNTIYF.

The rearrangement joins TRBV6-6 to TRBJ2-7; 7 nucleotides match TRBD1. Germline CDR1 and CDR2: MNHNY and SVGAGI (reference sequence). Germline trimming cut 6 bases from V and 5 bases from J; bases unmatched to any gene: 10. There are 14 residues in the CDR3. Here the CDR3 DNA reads TGTGCCAGCAGCCCCACTCAGGGGGACCACGAGCAGTACTTC. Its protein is CASSPTQGDHEQYF.

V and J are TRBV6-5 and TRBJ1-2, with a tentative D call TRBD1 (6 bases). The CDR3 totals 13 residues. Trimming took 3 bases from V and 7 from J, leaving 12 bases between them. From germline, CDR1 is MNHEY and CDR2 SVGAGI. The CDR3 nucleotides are TGTGCCAGCAGTTATGACAGGTCGAGTGGCTACACCTTC. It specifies CASSYDRSSGYTF.

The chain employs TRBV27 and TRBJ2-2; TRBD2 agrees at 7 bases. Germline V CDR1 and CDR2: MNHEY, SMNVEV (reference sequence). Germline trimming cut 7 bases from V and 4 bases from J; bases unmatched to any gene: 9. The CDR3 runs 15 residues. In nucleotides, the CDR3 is TGTGCCAGCAAATATGATCGCGGGAGCACCGGGGAGCTGTTTTTT. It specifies CASKYDRGSTGELFF.

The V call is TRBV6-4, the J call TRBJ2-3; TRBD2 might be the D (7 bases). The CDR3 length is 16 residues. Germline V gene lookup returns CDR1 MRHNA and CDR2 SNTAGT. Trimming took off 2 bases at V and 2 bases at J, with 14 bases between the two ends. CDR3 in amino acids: CASSDGRGGYTDTQYF. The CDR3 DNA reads TGTGCCAGCAGTGACGGGCGCGGGGGCTACACAGATACGCAGTATTTT.

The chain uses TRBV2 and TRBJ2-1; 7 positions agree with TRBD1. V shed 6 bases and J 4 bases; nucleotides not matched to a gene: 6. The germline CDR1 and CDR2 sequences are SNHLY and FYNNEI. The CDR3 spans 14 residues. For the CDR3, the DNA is TGTGCCAGCAGAAACACAGGGGTTTACAATGAGCAGTTCTTC. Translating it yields CASRNTGVYNEQFF.

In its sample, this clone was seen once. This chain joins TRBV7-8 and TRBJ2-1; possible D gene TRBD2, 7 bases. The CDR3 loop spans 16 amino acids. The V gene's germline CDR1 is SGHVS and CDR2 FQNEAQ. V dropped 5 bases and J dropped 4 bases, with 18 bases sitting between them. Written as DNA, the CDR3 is TGTGCCAGCAGCCTGCCTAGTGCGGGGGCATACAATGAGCAGTTCTTC. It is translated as CASSLPSAGAYNEQFF.

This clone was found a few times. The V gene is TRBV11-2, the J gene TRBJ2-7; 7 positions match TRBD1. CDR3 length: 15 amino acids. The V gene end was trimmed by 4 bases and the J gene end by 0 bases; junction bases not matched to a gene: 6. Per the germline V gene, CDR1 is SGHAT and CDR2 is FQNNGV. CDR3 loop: CASSSPGQPSYEQYF. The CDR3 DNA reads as TGTGCCAGCAGCTCGCCGGGACAGCCCTCCTACGAGCAGTACTTC.

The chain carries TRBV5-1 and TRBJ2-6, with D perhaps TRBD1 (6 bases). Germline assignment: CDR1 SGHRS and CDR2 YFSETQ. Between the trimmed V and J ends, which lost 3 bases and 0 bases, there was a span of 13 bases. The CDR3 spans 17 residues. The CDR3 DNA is TGCGCCAGCAGCTCTGGACAGAGCCACTCTGGGGCCAACGTCCTGACTTTC. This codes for CASSSGQSHSGANVLTF.

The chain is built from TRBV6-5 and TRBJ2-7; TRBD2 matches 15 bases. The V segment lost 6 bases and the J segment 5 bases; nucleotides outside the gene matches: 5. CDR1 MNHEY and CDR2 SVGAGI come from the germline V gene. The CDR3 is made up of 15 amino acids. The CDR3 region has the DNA TGTGCCAGCAGAGGACTAGCGGGGGGGCGGAACGAGCAGTACTTC. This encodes CASRGLAGGRNEQYF.

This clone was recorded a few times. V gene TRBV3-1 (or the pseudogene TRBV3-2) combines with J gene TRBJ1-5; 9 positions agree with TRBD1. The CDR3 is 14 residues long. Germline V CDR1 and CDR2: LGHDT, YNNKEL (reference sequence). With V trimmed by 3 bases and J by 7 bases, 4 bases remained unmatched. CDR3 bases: TGTGCCAGCAGCCAGGGACAGGGAGGCCAGCCCCAGCATTTT. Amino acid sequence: CASSQGQGGQPQHF.

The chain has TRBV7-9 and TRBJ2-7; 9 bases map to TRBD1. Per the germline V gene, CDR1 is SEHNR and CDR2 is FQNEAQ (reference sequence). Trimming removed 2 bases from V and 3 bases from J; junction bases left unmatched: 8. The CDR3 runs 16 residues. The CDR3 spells CASSLYRRQGGYEQYF. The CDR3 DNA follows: TGTGCCAGCAGCTTATACCGTAGACAGGGGGGCTACGAGCAGTACTTC.